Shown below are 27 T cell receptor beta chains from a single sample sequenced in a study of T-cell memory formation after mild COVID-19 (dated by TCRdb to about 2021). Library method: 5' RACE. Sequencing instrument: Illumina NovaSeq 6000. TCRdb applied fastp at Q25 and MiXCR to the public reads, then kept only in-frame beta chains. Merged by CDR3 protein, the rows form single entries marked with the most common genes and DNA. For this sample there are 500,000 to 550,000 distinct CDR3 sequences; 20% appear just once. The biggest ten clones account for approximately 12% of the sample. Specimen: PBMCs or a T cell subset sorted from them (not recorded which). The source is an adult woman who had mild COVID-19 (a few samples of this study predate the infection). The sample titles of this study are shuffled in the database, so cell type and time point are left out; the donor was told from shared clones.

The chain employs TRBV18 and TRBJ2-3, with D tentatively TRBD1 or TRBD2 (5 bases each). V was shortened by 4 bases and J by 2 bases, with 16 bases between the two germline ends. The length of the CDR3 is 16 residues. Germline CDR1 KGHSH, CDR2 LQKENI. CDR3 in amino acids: CASSLSPRGTTDTQYF. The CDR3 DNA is TGTGCCAGCTCACTTAGCCCGCGTGGGACCACAGATACGCAGTATTTT.

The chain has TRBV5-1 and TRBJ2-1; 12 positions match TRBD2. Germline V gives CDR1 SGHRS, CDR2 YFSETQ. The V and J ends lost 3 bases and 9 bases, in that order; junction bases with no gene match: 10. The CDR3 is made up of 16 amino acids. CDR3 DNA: TGCGCCAGCAGCTCCCTGGCTAGCGGGAGGGCCAGTGAGCAGTTCTTC. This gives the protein CASSSLASGRASEQFF. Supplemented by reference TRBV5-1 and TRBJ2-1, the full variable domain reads KAGVTQTPRYLIKTRGQQVTLSCSPISGHRSVSWYQQTPGQGLQFLFEYFSETQRNKGNFPGRFSGRQFSNSRSEMNVSTLELGDSALYLCASSSLASGRASEQFFGPGTRLTVL.

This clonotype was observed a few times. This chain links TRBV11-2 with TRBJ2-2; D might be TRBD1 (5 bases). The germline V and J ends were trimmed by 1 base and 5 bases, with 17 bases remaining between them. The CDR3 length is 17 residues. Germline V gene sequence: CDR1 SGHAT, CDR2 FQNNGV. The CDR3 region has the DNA TGTGCCAGCAGCTTAGTTGATGCAAGGGGCCGGACCGGGGAGCTGTTTTTT. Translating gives CASSLVDARGRTGELFF.

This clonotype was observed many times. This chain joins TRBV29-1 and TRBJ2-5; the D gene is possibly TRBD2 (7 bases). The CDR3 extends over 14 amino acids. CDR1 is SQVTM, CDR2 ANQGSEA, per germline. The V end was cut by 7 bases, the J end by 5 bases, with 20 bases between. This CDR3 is CSGTARRGRETQYF. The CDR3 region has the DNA TGCAGCGGTACTGCGAGGCGGGGGCGGGAGACCCAGTACTTC.

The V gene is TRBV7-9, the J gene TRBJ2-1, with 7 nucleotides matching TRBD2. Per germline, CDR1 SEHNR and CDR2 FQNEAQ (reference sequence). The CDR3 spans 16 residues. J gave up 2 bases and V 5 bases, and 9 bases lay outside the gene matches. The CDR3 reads CASSQYGRATYNEQFF. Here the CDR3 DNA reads TGTGCCAGCAGCCAATATGGGAGGGCTACCTACAATGAGCAGTTCTTC.

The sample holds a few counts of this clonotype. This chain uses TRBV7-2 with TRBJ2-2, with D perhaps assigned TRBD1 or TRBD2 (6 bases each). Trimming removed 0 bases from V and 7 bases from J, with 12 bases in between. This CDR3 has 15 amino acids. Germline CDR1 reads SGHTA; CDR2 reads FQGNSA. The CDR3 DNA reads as TGTGCCAGCAGCTTAGCGGCAGGGGAGGTCGGGGAGCTGTTTTTT. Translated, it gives CASSLAAGEVGELFF.

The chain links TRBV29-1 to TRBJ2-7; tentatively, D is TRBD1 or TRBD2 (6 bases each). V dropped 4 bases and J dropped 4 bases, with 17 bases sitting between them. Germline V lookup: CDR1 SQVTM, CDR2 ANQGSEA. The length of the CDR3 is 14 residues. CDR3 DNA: TGCAGCGTTGTACAGAGGGGGGACCCTTACGAGCAGTACTTC. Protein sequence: CSVVQRGDPYEQYF.

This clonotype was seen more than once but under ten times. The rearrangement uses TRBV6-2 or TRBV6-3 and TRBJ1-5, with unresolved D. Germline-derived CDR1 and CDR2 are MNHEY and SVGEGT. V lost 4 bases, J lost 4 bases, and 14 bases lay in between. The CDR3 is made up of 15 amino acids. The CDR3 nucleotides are TGTGCCAGCAGTTCCTCCTCTTGGGGAAATCAGCCCCAGCATTTT. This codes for CASSSSSWGNQPQHF.

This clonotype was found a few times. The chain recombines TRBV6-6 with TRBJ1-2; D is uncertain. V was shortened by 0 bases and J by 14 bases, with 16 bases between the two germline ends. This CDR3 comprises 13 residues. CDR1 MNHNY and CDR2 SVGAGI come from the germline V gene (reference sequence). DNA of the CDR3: TGTGCCAGCAGTTACTCGAATAGTCTAGCCTCAACCTTC. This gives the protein CASSYSNSLASTF.

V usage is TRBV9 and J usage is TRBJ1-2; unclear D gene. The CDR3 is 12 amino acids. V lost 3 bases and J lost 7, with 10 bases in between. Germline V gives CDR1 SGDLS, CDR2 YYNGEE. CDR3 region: CASSGDNSGYTF. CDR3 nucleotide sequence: TGTGCCAGCAGCGGTGACAATAGTGGCTACACCTTC.

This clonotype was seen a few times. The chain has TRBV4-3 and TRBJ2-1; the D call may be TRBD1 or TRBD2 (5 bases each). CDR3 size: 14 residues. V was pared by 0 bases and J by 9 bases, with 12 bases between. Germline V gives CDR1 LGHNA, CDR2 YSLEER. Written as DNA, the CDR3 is TGCGCCAGCAGCCAAGATCCGAGGGGTGTTGAGCAGTTCTTC. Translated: CASSQDPRGVEQFF.

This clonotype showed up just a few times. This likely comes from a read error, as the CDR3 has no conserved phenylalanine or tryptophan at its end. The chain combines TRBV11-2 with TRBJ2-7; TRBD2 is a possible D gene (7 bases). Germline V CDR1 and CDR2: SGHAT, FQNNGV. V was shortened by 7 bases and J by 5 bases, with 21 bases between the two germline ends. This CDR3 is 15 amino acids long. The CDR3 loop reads CASNNGGPTEDEQYL. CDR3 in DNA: TGTGCCAGCAATAACGGGGGGCCGACGGAGGACGAGCAGTACTTA.

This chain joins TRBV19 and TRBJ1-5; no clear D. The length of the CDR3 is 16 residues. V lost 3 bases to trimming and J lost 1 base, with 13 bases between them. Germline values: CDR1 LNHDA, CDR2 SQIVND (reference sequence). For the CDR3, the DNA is TGTGCCAGTAGTATTTGGAGGGCAGTAAGCAATCAGCCCCAGCATTTT. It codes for CASSIWRAVSNQPQHF.

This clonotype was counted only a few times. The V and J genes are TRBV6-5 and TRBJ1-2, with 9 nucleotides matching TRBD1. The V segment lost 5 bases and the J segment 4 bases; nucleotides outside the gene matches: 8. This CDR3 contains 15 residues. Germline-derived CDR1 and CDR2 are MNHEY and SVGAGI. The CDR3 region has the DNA TGTGCCAGCAGTCCCGGGACAGGGCCCCTCTATGGCTACACCTTC. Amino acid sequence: CASSPGTGPLYGYTF.

In DNA, the CDR3 is TGTGCCTGGAGTGTAGCGTGGGAGCAGTTCTTC. It is translated as CAWSVAWEQFF. The V call is TRBV30, the J call TRBJ2-1; no reliable D call. CDR1 and CDR2 from the germline V gene are GTSNPN and SVGIG (reference sequence). V gave up 0 bases and J gave up 10 bases, with 7 bases separating them. This CDR3 has 11 residues.

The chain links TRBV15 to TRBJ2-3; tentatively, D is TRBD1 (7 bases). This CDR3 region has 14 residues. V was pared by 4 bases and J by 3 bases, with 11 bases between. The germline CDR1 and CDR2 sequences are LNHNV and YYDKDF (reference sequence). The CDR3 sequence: CATSKQGRTDTQYF. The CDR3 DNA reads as TGTGCCACCAGCAAACAGGGGAGGACAGATACGCAGTATTTT. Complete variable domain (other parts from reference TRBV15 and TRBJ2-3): DAMVIQNPRYQVTQFGKPVTLSCSQTLNHNVMYWYQQKSSQAPKLLFHYYDKDFNNEADTPDNFQSRRPNTSFCFLDIRSPGLGDTAMYLCATSKQGRTDTQYFGPGTRLTVL.

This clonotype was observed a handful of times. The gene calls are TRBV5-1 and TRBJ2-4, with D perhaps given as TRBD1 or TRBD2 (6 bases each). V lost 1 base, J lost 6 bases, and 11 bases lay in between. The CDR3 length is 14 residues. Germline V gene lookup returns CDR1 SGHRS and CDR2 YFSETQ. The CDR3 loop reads CASSLTEGGNIQYF. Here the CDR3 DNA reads TGCGCCAGCAGCTTGACAGAGGGGGGAAACATTCAGTACTTC. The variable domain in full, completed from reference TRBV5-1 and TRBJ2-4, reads KAGVTQTPRYLIKTRGQQVTLSCSPISGHRSVSWYQQTPGQGLQFLFEYFSETQRNKGNFPGRFSGRQFSNSRSEMNVSTLELGDSALYLCASSLTEGGNIQYFGAGTRLSVL.

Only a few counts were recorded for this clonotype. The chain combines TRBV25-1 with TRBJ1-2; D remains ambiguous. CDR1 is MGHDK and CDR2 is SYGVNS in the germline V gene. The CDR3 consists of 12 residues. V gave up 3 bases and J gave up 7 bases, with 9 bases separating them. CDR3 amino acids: CASSDPGSGYTF. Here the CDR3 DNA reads TGTGCCAGCAGTGACCCCGGGAGTGGCTACACCTTC.

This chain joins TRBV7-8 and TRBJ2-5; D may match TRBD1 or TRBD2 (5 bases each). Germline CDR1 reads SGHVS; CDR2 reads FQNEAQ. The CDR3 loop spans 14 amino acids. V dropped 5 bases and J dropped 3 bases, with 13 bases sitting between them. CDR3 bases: TGTGCCAGCAGCCCGGGACGGATGAAAGAGACCCAGTACTTC. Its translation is CASSPGRMKETQYF.

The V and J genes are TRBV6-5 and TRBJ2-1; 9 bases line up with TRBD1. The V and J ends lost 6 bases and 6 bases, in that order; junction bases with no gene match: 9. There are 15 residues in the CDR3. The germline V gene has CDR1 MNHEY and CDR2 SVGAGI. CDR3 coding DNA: TGTGCCAGCAGCCAAACAGGGGGCGTGGGCAATGAGCAGTTCTTC. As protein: CASSQTGGVGNEQFF.

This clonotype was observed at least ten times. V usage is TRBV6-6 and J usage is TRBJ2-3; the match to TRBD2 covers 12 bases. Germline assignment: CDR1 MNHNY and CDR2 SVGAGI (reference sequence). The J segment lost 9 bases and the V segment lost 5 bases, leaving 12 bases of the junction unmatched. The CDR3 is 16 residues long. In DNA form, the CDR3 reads TGTGCCAGCAGTCTAGCGGGAGGGCCGGCCTCCGGAACGCAGTATTTT. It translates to CASSLAGGPASGTQYF.

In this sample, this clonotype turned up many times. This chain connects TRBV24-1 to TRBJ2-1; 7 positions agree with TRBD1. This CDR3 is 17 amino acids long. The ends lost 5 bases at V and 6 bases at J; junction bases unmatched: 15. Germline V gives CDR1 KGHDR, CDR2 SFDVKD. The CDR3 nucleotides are TGTGCCACCAGTGCTAGAATACCCGGGACAGCCTCCAATGAGCAGTTCTTC. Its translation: CATSARIPGTASNEQFF.

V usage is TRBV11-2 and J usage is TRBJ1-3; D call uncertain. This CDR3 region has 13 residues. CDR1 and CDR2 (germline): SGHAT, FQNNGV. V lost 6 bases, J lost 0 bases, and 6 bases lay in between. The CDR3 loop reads CASRESSGNTIYF. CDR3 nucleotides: TGTGCCAGCAGGGAAAGCTCTGGAAACACCATATATTTT.

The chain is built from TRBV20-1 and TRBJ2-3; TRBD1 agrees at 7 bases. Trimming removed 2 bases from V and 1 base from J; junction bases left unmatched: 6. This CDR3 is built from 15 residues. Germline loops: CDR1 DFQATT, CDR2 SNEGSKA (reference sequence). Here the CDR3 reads CSARPSGTGTDTQYF. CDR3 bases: TGCAGTGCTAGACCCTCCGGGACAGGCACAGATACGCAGTATTTT.

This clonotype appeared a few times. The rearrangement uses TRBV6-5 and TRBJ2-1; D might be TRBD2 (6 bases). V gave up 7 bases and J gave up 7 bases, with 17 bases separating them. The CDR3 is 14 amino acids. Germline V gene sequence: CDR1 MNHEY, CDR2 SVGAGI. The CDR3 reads CASTRRVGGNEQFF. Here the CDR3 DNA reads TGTGCCAGCACACGCCGTGTGGGGGGTAATGAGCAGTTCTTC.

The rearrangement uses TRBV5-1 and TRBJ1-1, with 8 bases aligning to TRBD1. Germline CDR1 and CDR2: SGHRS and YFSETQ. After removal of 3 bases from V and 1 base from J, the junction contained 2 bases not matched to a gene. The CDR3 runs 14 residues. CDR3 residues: CASSSGGRNTEAFF. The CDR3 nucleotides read TGCGCCAGCAGCTCAGGGGGCAGGAACACTGAAGCTTTCTTT.

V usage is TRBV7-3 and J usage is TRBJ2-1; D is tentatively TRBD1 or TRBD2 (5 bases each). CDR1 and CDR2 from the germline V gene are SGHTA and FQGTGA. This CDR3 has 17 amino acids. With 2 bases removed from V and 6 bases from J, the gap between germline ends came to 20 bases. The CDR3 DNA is TGTGCCAGCAGCTTAGGGGTCAGCCTAGGGACCGGCAATGAGCAGTTCTTC. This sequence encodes CASSLGVSLGTGNEQFF.